This TCR beta chain was sequenced in a study of CD8+ T cells in alopecia areata. Study results and limitations: Mice showed clearer TCR sharing than patients did, a gap that was possibly HLA-related.

TCR sequencing used cDNA made by reverse transcription of extracted RNA. The repertoire was sequenced with immunoSEQ multiplex PCR; TCRdb's copy has only in-frame clones and lacks some. This table holds more than 95,000 clones, approximately 38% found once. From PBMCs, CD4+ and CD8+ T cells were sorted. The table lists this clone with a few counts. Its antigen is undetermined. Material for sequencing was CD4+ T cells sorted from blood. This clonotype originated in a human donor with alopecia areata.

CDR3 sequence: CSAARDFSYEQYF. Written as DNA, the CDR3 is TGCAGCGCCGCTCGGGACTTCTCCTACGAGCAGTACTTC. The V gene is TRBV29-1, the J gene TRBJ2-7; D possibly corresponds to TRBD2 (6 bases). The V end lost 7 bases, the J end lost 0 bases, and 13 bases lay between the germline ends. The CDR3 covers 13 residues. Germline CDR1 and CDR2: SQVTM and ANQGSEA.